This TCR beta chain was captured in a study of cytomegalovirus exposure and HLA in healthy donors. V lost 0 bases, J lost 7 bases, and 10 bases lay in between. Germline lookup yields CDR1 PRHDT and CDR2 FYEKMQ (reference sequence). CDR3 length equals 14 residues. Study-level results: Immune exposure information comprised only CMV serostatus. A few chains tied to CMV proved CMV antigen-specific in vitro.

A remark on this clone: Its target is not known.

PCR used 60 Vbeta primers and 13 Jbeta primers. TCRdb keeps only in-frame clones here, not all; method: immunoSEQ multiplex PCR. This table holds 140,000 or so clones, about three quarters found once. This clonotype originated in a young woman in good health and CMV-seronegative. The chain couples TRBV13 to TRBJ2-1; D unresolved. Sequenced input: PBMCs. CDR3 in DNA: TGTGCCAGCAGCTTAGGGCAAACCGGTAATGAGCAGTTCTTC. This codes for CASSLGQTGNEQFF.